This entry lists 10 T cell receptor beta chains sequenced from one sample in a study of T cells in Graves' hyperthyroidism and ophthalmopathy. Using RNA transcripts as the source, TCR beta CDR3 regions were amplified. Carried out on the TCR CDR3, a first-round RT-PCR used the HTBI primer set. TCRdb independently ran MiXCR on the multiplex PCR reads; one entry per CDR3 protein. The table shows 550,000 to 850,000 distinct CDR3 sequences, with 18% occurring only once. Sequencing was done on a sample of blood. These receptors were taken from a woman in her forties or fifties with Graves' hyperthyroidism that later progressed to Graves' ophthalmopathy.

V gene TRBV20-1 combines with J gene TRBJ2-2; D uncertain. The CDR3 loop spans 12 amino acids. Germline V gives CDR1 DFQATT, CDR2 SNEGSKA (reference sequence). Trimming removed 3 bases at V and 7 bases at J, with 9 bases between. CDR3 residues: CSASTRIGELFF. The CDR3 DNA reads as TGCAGTGCTAGCACGAGAATCGGGGAGCTGTTTTTT.

This clonotype has at least ten counts. The V gene is TRBV12-3 or TRBV12-4, the J gene TRBJ1-1, with D hard to call. Trimming took off 6 bases at V and 4 bases at J, with 9 bases between the two ends. The CDR3 covers 12 residues. The CDR3 region is CASRPGGTEAFF. CDR3 coding DNA: TGTGCCAGCAGACCGGGAGGCACTGAAGCTTTCTTT.

The V gene is TRBV5-1, the J gene TRBJ1-4; D might be TRBD1 (5 bases). Germline V gives CDR1 SGHRS, CDR2 YFSETQ. Trimming left V 0 bases short and J 7 bases short, with 10 bases between. The CDR3 has 14 amino acids. The CDR3 nucleotides read TGCGCCAGCAGCTTGGGACAGCCGGTTGAAAAACTGTTTTTT. Translating it yields CASSLGQPVEKLFF.

Remarks on this clonotype: Sequence at one end of the junction differs from germline and may be a read error. The chain recombines TRBV5-1 with TRBJ1-6; weak D call: TRBD1 (5 bases). This CDR3 region has 14 residues. CDR1 SGHRS and CDR2 YFSETQ come from the germline V gene. Here the CDR3 reads CASCLGQGYSPLHF. The CDR3 DNA is TGCGCCAGCTGCTTGGGCCAGGGTTACTCACCCCTCCACTTT.

The chain uses TRBV4-2 and TRBJ2-3; D unclear. Germline V gene sequence: CDR1 LGHNA, CDR2 YNFKEQ. This CDR3 spans 15 amino acids. With 1 base removed from V and 4 bases from J, the gap between germline ends came to 12 bases. In DNA form, the CDR3 reads TGTGCCAGCAGCCAAGTACGGGCCTACTCAGATACGCAGTATTTT. Its protein product is CASSQVRAYSDTQYF.

This clonotype occurred a few times. This chain uses TRBV9 with TRBJ1-2; a possible D gene is TRBD1 (6 bases). The germline V and J ends were trimmed by 3 bases and 0 bases, with 21 bases remaining between them. The germline V gene has CDR1 SGDLS and CDR2 YYNGEE. This CDR3 comprises 18 residues. This CDR3 is CASSASPAGVIANYGYTF. In DNA form, the CDR3 reads TGTGCCAGCAGCGCTAGTCCAGCAGGGGTCATAGCTAACTATGGCTACACCTTC.

This clonotype was recorded at least ten times. The chain joins TRBV3-1 to TRBJ2-3; D gene unclear. CDR1 LGHDT and CDR2 YNNKEL come from the germline V gene (reference sequence). This CDR3 is 14 amino acids long. Trimming left V 2 bases short and J 2 bases short, with 8 bases between. The CDR3 is CASSQFQTTDTQYF. CDR3 nucleotides: TGTGCCAGCAGCCAATTTCAAACCACAGATACGCAGTATTTT.

This clonotype occurred many times. This chain uses TRBV12-3 or TRBV12-4 with TRBJ2-3; D ambiguous. This CDR3 contains 16 residues. V lost 6 bases and J 4 bases, leaving 20 bases between the germline ends. CDR3 coding DNA: TGTGCCAGCAGGGCGACCTCCACGCTACACCCAGATACGCAGTATTTT. This sequence encodes CASRATSTLHPDTQYF.

This clonotype was counted many times. The chain is built from TRBV12-3 or TRBV12-4 and TRBJ1-4; TRBD1 aligns across 7 bases. With 8 bases clipped from V and 6 bases from J, the junction kept 12 bases outside the gene matches. There are 15 residues in the CDR3. The CDR3 nucleotides are TGTGCCAGCTCCCCTGGGGACAGAATTTATGAAAAACTGTTTTTT. It codes for CASSPGDRIYEKLFF.

The chain recombines TRBV3-1 with TRBJ1-2; D is ambiguous. The CDR3 contains 14 residues. The V gene lost 0 bases and the J gene lost 8 bases, with 13 bases spanning the gap. Germline CDR1 is LGHDT and CDR2 is YNNKEL (reference sequence). CDR3: CASSQDPGGSGYTF. The CDR3, as DNA: TGTGCCAGCAGCCAAGATCCGGGAGGAAGCGGCTACACCTTC. The whole variable domain, remainder taken from reference TRBV3-1 and TRBJ1-2, is DTAVSQTPKYLVTQMGNDKSIKCEQNLGHDTMYWYKQDSKKFLKIMFSYNNKELIINETVPNRFSPKSPDKAHLNLHINSLELGDSAVYFCASSQDPGGSGYTFGSGTRLTVV.